This TCR beta chain is from a study of blood T cell repertoires in COVID-19. Overall study: The cDNA or gDNA used as material had been derived from T cells, B-cell-depleted T cells, or PBMCs.

Some clones are missing from TCRdb's copy, which holds only in-frame ones; the method was immunoSEQ multiplex PCR. The data show 25,000 or so clones, about nine tenths seen once. The clonotype comes from a woman older than 75 with acute or convalescent COVID-19. The specimen sequenced was peripheral blood.

CDR3 DNA: TGTGCCAGCAGTCTACACAGGGGTTCACCCCTCCACTTT. Protein sequence: CASSLHRGSPLHF. The chain carries TRBV27 and TRBJ1-6; 7 bases map to TRBD1. CDR3 length: 13 amino acids. Losses at the gene ends were 5 bases for V and 9 bases for J; bases not matched to a gene: 4. The V gene's germline CDR1 is MNHEY and CDR2 SMNVEV (reference sequence).